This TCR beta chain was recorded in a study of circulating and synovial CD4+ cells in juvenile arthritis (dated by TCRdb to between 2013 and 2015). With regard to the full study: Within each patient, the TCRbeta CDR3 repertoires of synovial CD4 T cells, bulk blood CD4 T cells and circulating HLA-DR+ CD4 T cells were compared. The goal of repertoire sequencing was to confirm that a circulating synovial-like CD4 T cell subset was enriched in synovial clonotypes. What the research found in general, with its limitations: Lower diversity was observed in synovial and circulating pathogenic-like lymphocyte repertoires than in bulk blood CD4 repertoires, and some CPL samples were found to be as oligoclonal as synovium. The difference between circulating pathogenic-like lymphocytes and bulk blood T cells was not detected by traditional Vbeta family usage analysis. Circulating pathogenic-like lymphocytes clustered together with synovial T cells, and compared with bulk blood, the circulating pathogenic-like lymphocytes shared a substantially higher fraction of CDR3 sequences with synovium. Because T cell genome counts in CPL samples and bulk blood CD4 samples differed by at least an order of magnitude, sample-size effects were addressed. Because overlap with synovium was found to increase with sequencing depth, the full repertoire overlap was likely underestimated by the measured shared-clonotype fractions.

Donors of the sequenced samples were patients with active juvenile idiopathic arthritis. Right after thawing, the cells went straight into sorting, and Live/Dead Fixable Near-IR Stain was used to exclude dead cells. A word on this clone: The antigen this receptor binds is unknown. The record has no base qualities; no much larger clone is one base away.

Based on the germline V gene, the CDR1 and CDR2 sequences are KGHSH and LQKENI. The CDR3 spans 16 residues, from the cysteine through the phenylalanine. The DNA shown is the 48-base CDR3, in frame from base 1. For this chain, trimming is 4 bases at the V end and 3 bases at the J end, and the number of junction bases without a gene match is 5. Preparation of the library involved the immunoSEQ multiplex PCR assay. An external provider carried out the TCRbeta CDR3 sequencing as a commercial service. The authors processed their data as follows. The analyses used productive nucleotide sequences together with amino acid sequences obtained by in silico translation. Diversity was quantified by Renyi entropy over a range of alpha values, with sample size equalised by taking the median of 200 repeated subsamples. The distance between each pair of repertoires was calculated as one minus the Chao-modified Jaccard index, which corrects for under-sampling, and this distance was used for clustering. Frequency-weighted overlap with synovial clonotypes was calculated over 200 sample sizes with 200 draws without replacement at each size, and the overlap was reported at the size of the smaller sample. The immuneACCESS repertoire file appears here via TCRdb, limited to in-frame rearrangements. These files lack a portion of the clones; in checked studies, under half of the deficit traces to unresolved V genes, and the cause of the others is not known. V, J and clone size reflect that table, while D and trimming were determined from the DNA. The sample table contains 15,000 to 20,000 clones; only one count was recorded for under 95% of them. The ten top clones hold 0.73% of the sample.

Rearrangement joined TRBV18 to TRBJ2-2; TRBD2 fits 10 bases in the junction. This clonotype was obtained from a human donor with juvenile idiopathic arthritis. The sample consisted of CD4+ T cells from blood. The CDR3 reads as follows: CASSHTSGIYTGELFF. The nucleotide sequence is TGTGCCAGCTCACATACTAGCGGGATTTACACCGGGGAGCTGTTTTTT. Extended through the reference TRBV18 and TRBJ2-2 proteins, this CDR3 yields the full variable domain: NAGVMQNPRHLVRRRGQEARLRCSPMKGHSHVYWYRQLPEEGLKFMVYLQKENIIDESGMPKERFSAEFPKEGPSILRIQQVVRGDSAAYFCASSHTSGIYTGELFFGEGSRLTVL.